The clone carrying this TCR beta chain was observed once. Both subsets, CD45RA+ naive and CD45RA-negative memory, were split from the CD4+ cells. This sample was taken from a study of shared clonotypes between healthy human individuals. Study-wide background: The people who gave samples were a couple of women and a few men aged 18 to 49.

The CDR3 is 18 residues long. The ends lost 0 bases at V and 3 bases at J; junction bases unmatched: 12. The V gene's germline CDR1 is SGDLS and CDR2 YYNGEE. A deep-level run was used for the assay. The protocol was immunoSEQ multiplex PCR, while the TCRdb copy is restricted to in-frame clones and leaves out a portion. The sample carries 2,500,000 or so clones, approximately 90% recorded once. V and J are TRBV9 and TRBJ2-5; 9 bases are a match to TRBD1. Sequenced sample: naive CD4+ T cells from PBMCs. Subset meaning: CD45RA+ positively selected. This TCR derives from a man between 18 and 35 years old in good health. Some clones in this sample may be carry-over from other donors' samples. CDR3 sequence reads: CASSVASVRTGVEETQYF. In DNA, the CDR3 is TGTGCCAGCAGCGTAGCATCTGTTAGGACAGGGGTGGAAGAGACCCAGTACTTC.